One sample yielded the 27 T cell receptor beta chains listed below, sequenced in a study of Graves' ophthalmopathy and Graves' hyperthyroidism. Amplification from RNA transcripts yielded the TCR beta CDR3 regions. An opening RT-PCR round employed HTBI primers and preceded a second-round multiplex PCR. TCRdb ran MiXCR on the multiplex PCR reads and lists one entry per CDR3 protein. The sample shows hundreds of thousands of distinct CDR3 sequences, approximately 42% of them seen only once. Sequencing was carried out using peripheral blood. These receptors were obtained from an adult man with Graves' ophthalmopathy.

CDR3 protein: CASSSFDRVGGEQYF. CDR3 DNA: TGTGCCAGCAGCTCTTTTGACAGGGTCGGGGGCGAGCAGTACTTC. This rearrangement joins TRBV12-3 or TRBV12-4 to TRBJ2-7; D may be TRBD1 (7 bases). This CDR3 region has 15 residues. The ends were cut back, 6 bases at V and 6 bases at J, with 21 bases in the middle.

This rearrangement joins TRBV2 to TRBJ2-7; either TRBD1 or TRBD2 may fit D (5 bases each). This CDR3 has 14 amino acids. V was shortened by 4 bases and J by 2 bases, with 12 bases between the two germline ends. The germline gives CDR1 SNHLY, CDR2 FYNNEI. In DNA form, the CDR3 reads TGTGCCAGCAGTGTAGAGGGGCCTACCTACGAGCAGTACTTC. This translates into CASSVEGPTYEQYF.

V and J are TRBV27 and TRBJ2-7, with D possibly matching TRBD2 (5 bases). Germline V gene data show CDR1 as MNHEY and CDR2 as SMNVEV (reference sequence). The CDR3 consists of 14 residues. Trimming removed 1 base from V and 4 bases from J, with 11 bases in between. The CDR3 bases are TGTGCCAGCAGTTTATATGCTAGGGAGTACGAGCAGTACTTC. Protein: CASSLYAREYEQYF.

The chain recombines TRBV10-3 with TRBJ2-7; D may match TRBD1 or TRBD2 (5 bases each). Germline V gene sequence: CDR1 ENHRY, CDR2 SYGVKD. The CDR3 loop spans 13 amino acids. V shed 10 bases and J shed 3 bases, with 16 bases lying between them. CDR3 DNA: TGTGCCAGTCGACTCCGGGACCACTACGAGCAGTACTTC. The encoded protein is CASRLRDHYEQYF.

For this clonotype: Germline and junction disagree at one end, which may indicate a read error. The chain uses TRBV10-2 and TRBJ2-7, with TRBD1 as a possible D gene (5 bases). CDR1 and CDR2 (germline): WSHSY, SAAADI. The CDR3 consists of 13 residues. CDR3 region: CASSPPTVYEQYF. For the CDR3, the DNA is TGTGCCAGCAGCCCCCCGACAGTATACGAGCAGTACTTC.

This chain links TRBV7-2 with TRBJ2-2, with D hard to call. The CDR3 extends over 13 amino acids. V lost 1 base to trimming and J lost 7 bases, with 7 bases between them. Germline V gives CDR1 SGHTA, CDR2 FQGNSA. The CDR3 DNA reads TGTGCCAGCAGCTTAGGGAGCGTCGGGGAGCTGTTTTTT. Translation: CASSLGSVGELFF.

This sequence joins TRBV9 and TRBJ1-2; 7 positions match TRBD1. After removal of 3 bases from V and 2 bases from J, the junction contained 13 bases not matched to a gene. This CDR3 region has 17 residues. Germline CDR1 and CDR2: SGDLS and YYNGEE. CDR3 sequence: CASSAYGTVRGNYGYTF. CDR3 nucleotide sequence: TGTGCCAGCAGCGCTTATGGGACAGTCCGTGGAAACTATGGCTACACCTTC.

The chain recombines TRBV5-5 with TRBJ1-1; D gene uncertain. Germline V CDR1 and CDR2: SGHKS, YYEKEE (reference sequence). V gave up 5 bases and J gave up 3 bases, with 5 bases separating them. This CDR3 region has 11 residues. CDR3 sequence: CASSSDTEAFF. The CDR3 bases are TGTGCCAGCAGTTCGGACACTGAAGCTTTCTTT.

This chain connects TRBV2 to TRBJ1-2; D remains ambiguous. CDR3 length: 14 residues. The germline V and J ends were trimmed by 2 bases and 8 bases, with 15 bases remaining between them. CDR1 SNHLY and CDR2 FYNNEI come from the germline V gene. The CDR3 sequence: CASSENVGYGGYTF. CDR3 nucleotides: TGTGCCAGCAGTGAAAATGTTGGGTACGGGGGCTACACCTTC.

This clonotype was seen a few times. The chain recombines TRBV29-1 with TRBJ2-7; D tentatively fits TRBD1 or TRBD2 (8 bases each). The CDR3 is 18 residues long. V lost 6 bases to trimming and J lost 2 bases, with 29 bases between them. In germline, CDR1 is SQVTM, CDR2 ANQGSEA. Here the CDR3 reads CSVVQQGGGLARPYEQYF. Here the CDR3 DNA reads TGCAGCGTGGTCCAACAGGGGGGAGGACTAGCTAGGCCCTACGAGCAGTACTTC.

The V gene is TRBV9, the J gene TRBJ1-4; D not resolved. The CDR3 has 15 amino acids. Germline V gives CDR1 SGDLS, CDR2 YYNGEE. V shed 0 bases and J shed 6 bases, with 12 bases lying between them. In DNA form, the CDR3 reads TGTGCCAGCAGCGTAGAATGGGTGGAGGATGAAAAACTGTTTTTT. This translates into CASSVEWVEDEKLFF.

This sequence joins TRBV19 and TRBJ2-5; no clear D. The CDR3 length is 17 residues. V was pared by 1 base and J by 3 bases, with 18 bases between. In germline, CDR1 is LNHDA, CDR2 SQIVND (reference sequence). The CDR3 coding sequence is TGTGCCAGTAGTATAGGGTTGGGCGCGACCTGGGAAGAGACCCAGTACTTC. Protein sequence: CASSIGLGATWEETQYF.

In its sample, this clonotype was seen many times. The junction shows a germline mismatch at one end, possibly a read error. The V gene is TRBV5-1, the J gene TRBJ2-7, with D hard to call. Germline V lookup: CDR1 SGHRS, CDR2 YFSETQ. This CDR3 has 11 residues. CDR3 in DNA: TGTGCCAGCAGCTTCTCCTACGAGCAGTACTTC. Residues: CASSFSYEQYF. The entire variable domain, with the rest obtained from reference TRBV5-1 and TRBJ2-7, is as follows: KAGVTQTPRYLIKTRGQQVTLSCSPISGHRSVSWYQQTPGQGLQFLFEYFSETQRNKGNFPGRFSGRQFSNSRSEMNVSTLELGDSALYLCASSFSYEQYFGPGTRLTVT.

The V and J genes are TRBV2 and TRBJ2-5, with a tentative D call TRBD2 (6 bases). The CDR3 runs 14 residues. CDR1 SNHLY and CDR2 FYNNEI come from the germline V gene. Deletions cut 4 bases from V and 1 base from J, with 10 bases between. CDR3 loop: CASSGPAGQETQYF. The DNA of the CDR3 is TGTGCCAGCAGTGGCCCAGCGGGCCAAGAGACCCAGTACTTC.

J is TRBJ2-1 and V is TRBV7-8; 8 positions match TRBD2. Per germline, CDR1 SGHVS and CDR2 FQNEAQ. J gave up 6 bases and V 5 bases, and 12 bases lay outside the gene matches. The CDR3 is 16 residues long. CDR3 sequence (DNA): TGTGCCAGCAGCAGAGGGGATAACGGGGGGGCCAATGAGCAGTTCTTC. It specifies CASSRGDNGGANEQFF.

The chain has TRBV2 and TRBJ1-6, with D unresolved. V was cut by 0 bases and J by 9 bases, with 3 bases left in between. Germline CDR1 SNHLY, CDR2 FYNNEI. CDR3 length: 12 amino acids. The CDR3 nucleotides are TGTGCCAGCAGTGAAGCGCTTTCACCCCTCCACTTT. It yields the protein CASSEALSPLHF.

The chain has TRBV29-1 and TRBJ2-7, with 11 bases that match TRBD1. Germline assignment: CDR1 SQVTM and CDR2 ANQGSEA. The CDR3 sequence is 14 residues long. The trim removed 7 bases at V and 5 bases at J, leaving 10 bases unmatched. CDR3 sequence: CSGGRTGGGDEQYF. The CDR3 region has the DNA TGCAGCGGGGGGCGGACAGGGGGCGGGGACGAGCAGTACTTC.

This clonotype has just a few counts. This chain connects TRBV7-2 to TRBJ2-6, with D unclear. The CDR3 has 13 amino acids. V was trimmed by 3 bases and J by 2 bases, leaving 2 bases between them. From germline, CDR1 is SGHTA and CDR2 FQGNSA. DNA of the CDR3: TGTGCCAGCAGCTTGCCTGGGGCCAACGTCCTGACTTTC. Its protein is CASSLPGANVLTF. Filled out from reference TRBV7-2 and TRBJ2-6, the complete variable domain reads GAGVSQSPSNKVTEKGKDVELRCDPISGHTALYWYRQSLGQGLEFLIYFQGNSAPDKSGLPSDRFSAERTGGSVSTLTIQRTQQEDSAVYLCASSLPGANVLTFGAGSRLTVL.

This chain links TRBV20-1 with TRBJ2-2; TRBD2 aligns across 7 bases. Losses at the gene ends were 5 bases for V and 2 bases for J; bases not matched to a gene: 8. Germline V CDR1 and CDR2: DFQATT, SNEGSKA (reference sequence). The CDR3 sequence is 15 residues long. The CDR3 nucleotides read TGCAGTGCTCCCTCCCCTAGCGGAAACACCGGGGAGCTGTTTTTT. Protein product: CSAPSPSGNTGELFF.

This CDR3 is CASSGGQVTEAFF. The CDR3 DNA reads TGTGCCAGCAGCGGTGGACAGGTAACTGAAGCTTTCTTT. This chain links TRBV9 with TRBJ1-1; TRBD1 matches at 7 bases. V shed 3 bases and J 5 bases; nucleotides not matched to a gene: 4. This CDR3 comprises 13 residues. The germline V gene encodes CDR1 SGDLS and CDR2 YYNGEE.

CDR3 protein: CATSDPRQGRTEAFF. CDR3 in DNA: TGTGCCACCAGTGATCCCCGACAGGGACGGACTGAAGCTTTCTTT. The J gene is TRBJ1-1, the V gene TRBV24-1; 7 nucleotides align to TRBD1. The CDR3 sequence is 15 residues long. V trimming: 3 bases; J trimming: 5 bases; junction bases outside the gene matches: 8. Germline V gene lookup returns CDR1 KGHDR and CDR2 SFDVKD.

The chain employs TRBV7-8 and TRBJ2-2; no clear D. The CDR3 spans 15 residues. Germline-derived CDR1 and CDR2 are SGHVS and FQNEAQ. V lost 4 bases to trimming and J lost 0 bases, with 9 bases between them. The CDR3 here is CASSSMGTNTGELFF. The CDR3 bases are TGTGCCAGCAGCTCCATGGGCACGAACACCGGGGAGCTGTTTTTT.

CDR3 protein: CASSVGWETNQPQHF. The CDR3, as DNA: TGTGCCAGCAGCGTAGGTTGGGAAACCAATCAGCCCCAGCATTTT. This chain joins TRBV9 and TRBJ1-5, with D uncertain. Trimming cost V 0 bases and J 3 bases, with 10 bases left between them. This CDR3 has 15 residues. Per the germline V gene, CDR1 is SGDLS and CDR2 is YYNGEE.

CDR3 amino acids: CATGPSGTQETQYF. For the CDR3, the DNA is TGTGCCACCGGGCCTAGCGGGACGCAAGAGACCCAGTACTTC. The chain combines TRBV24-1 with TRBJ2-5, with TRBD2 matching over 9 bases. The CDR3 is 14 amino acids. Germline V gene data show CDR1 as KGHDR and CDR2 as SFDVKD. V lost 9 bases, J lost 2 bases, and 6 bases stayed unmatched.

This clonotype has only a few counts. The V and J genes are TRBV12-3 or TRBV12-4 and TRBJ1-2, with 12 bases identical to TRBD1. The CDR3 covers 15 residues. With 7 bases clipped from V and 7 bases from J, the junction kept 10 bases outside the gene matches. DNA for the CDR3: TGTGCCAGCATCTCCGGGACAGGGGGCAGGAGTGGCTACACCTTC. This sequence encodes CASISGTGGRSGYTF.

This clonotype turned up a few times. CDR3 loop: CASSLGRGMDTEAFF. CDR3 nucleotide sequence: TGTGCCAGCAGCTTAGGCAGGGGTATGGACACTGAAGCTTTCTTT. This chain links TRBV7-8 with TRBJ1-1; maybe TRBD1 (6 bases). CDR3 length equals 15 residues. Per germline, CDR1 SGHVS and CDR2 FQNEAQ. With 1 base removed from V and 3 bases from J, the gap between germline ends came to 12 bases. Full variable domain (outside the CDR3, taken from reference TRBV7-8 and TRBJ1-1): GAGVSQSPRYKVAKRGQDVALRCDPISGHVSLFWYQQALGQGPEFLTYFQNEAQLDKSGLPSDRFFAERPEGSVSTLKIQRTQQEDSAVYLCASSLGRGMDTEAFFGQGTRLTVV.

This chain uses TRBV7-8 with TRBJ1-1, with D perhaps matching TRBD1 (5 bases). Germline V gene data show CDR1 as SGHVS and CDR2 as FQNEAQ. This CDR3 has 15 residues. V lost 5 bases and J 0 bases, leaving 13 bases between the germline ends. CDR3: CASSLLGVLNTEAFF. CDR3 coding DNA: TGTGCCAGCAGCCTACTAGGGGTCCTGAACACTGAAGCTTTCTTT.